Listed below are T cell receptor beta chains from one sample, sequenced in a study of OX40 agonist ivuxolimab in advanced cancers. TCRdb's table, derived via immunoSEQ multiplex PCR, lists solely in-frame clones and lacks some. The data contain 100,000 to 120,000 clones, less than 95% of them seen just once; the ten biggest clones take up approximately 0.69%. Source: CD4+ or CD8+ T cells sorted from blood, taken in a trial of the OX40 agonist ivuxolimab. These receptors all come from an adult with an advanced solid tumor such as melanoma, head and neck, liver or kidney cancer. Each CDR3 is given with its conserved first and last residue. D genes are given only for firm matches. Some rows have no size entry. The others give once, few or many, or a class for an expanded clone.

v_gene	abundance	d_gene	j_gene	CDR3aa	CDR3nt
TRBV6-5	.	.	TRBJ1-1	CASSTPGRGREAFF	TGTGCCAGCAGTACCCCCGGAAGGGGTAGGGAAGCTTTCTTT
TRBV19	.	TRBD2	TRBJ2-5	CASSSGLAGVETQYF	TGTGCCAGTAGTTCGGGACTAGCGGGGGTAGAGACCCAGTACTTC
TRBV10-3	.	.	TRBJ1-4	CAINGGSGEKLFF	TGTGCCATCAACGGGGGTAGCGGTGAAAAACTGTTTTTT
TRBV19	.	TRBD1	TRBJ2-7	CASGGQGYEQYF	TGTGCCAGTGGGGGACAGGGTTACGAGCAGTACTTC
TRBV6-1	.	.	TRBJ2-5	CASSYNVAQYF	TGTGCCAGCAGTTACAACGTGGCCCAGTACTTC
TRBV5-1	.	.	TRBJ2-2	CASSFLGRGGELFF	TGCGCCAGCAGCTTTCTAGGTCGGGGCGGGGAGCTGTTTTTT
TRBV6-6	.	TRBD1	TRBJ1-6	CASSPAQGARSPLHF	TGTGCCAGCAGCCCCGCACAGGGGGCCCGTTCACCCCTCCACTTT
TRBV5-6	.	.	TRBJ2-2	CASSLDFRNTGELFF	TGTGCCAGCAGCTTGGACTTCAGGAACACCGGGGAGCTGTTTTTT
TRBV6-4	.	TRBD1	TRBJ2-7	CASTTGTVNSYEQYF	TGTGCCAGCACGACCGGGACAGTGAACTCCTACGAGCAGTACTTC
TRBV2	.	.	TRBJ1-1	CASSVGVSGQSEAFF	TGTGCCAGCAGTGTAGGGGTCTCCGGTCAGTCTGAAGCTTTCTTT
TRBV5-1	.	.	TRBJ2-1	CASLSSFNEQFF	TGCGCCAGCCTTTCTAGCTTCAATGAGCAGTTCTTC
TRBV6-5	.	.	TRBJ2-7	CASSTGSGSYEQYF	TGTGCCAGCAGTACAGGGTCGGGATCCTACGAGCAGTACTTC
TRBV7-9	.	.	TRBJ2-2	CASSLRGGNTGELFF	TGTGCCAGCAGCTTACGGGGAGGGAACACCGGGGAGCTGTTTTTT
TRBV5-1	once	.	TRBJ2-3	CASSLLRRVGESDTQYF	TGCGCCAGCAGCCTCCTCCGCCGCGTTGGGGAGTCAGATACGCAGTATTTT
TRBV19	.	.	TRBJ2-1	CASRDVGSYNEQFF	TGTGCCAGTAGGGATGTCGGTAGCTACAATGAGCAGTTCTTC
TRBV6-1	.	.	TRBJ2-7	CASSEPGRGSSYEQYF	TGTGCCAGCAGTGAACCCGGAAGGGGGAGCTCCTACGAGCAGTACTTC
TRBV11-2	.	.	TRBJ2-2	CASSPTDTGELFF	TGTGCCAGCAGCCCCACGGACACCGGGGAGCTGTTTTTT
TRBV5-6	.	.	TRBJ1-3	CASSLGPRGPGNTIYF	TGTGCCAGCAGCTTGGGGCCCAGGGGCCCTGGAAACACCATATATTTT
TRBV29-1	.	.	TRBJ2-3	CSFRAITDTQYF	TGCAGCTTCAGAGCTATCACAGATACGCAGTATTTT
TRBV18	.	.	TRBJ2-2	CASSPGPRRPGELFF	TGTGCCAGCTCACCGGGACCTCGGAGACCCGGGGAGCTGTTTTTT
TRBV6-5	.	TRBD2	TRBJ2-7	CASSPSGRGEQYF	TGTGCCAGCAGTCCTAGCGGGAGGGGCGAGCAGTACTTC
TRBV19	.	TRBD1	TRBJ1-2	CASTQGAGYGYTF	TGTGCCAGTACCCAGGGGGCCGGGTATGGCTACACCTTC
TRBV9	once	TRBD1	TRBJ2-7	CASSEQDRATYEQYF	TGTGCCAGCAGCGAGCAGGACAGGGCGACCTACGAGCAGTACTTC
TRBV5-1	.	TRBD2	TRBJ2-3	CASSLWSSGDTDTQYF	TGCGCCAGCAGCTTGTGGTCTAGCGGGGACACAGATACGCAGTATTTT